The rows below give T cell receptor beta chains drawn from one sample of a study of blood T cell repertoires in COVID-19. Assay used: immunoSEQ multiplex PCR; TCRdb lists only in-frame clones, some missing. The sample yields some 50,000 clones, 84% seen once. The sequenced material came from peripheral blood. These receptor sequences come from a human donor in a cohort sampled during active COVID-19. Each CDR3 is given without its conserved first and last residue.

cdr3_aa: ASREQETYEQY
v_call: TRBV2
cdr3_length: 11
j_call: TRBJ2-7

cdr3_aa: ASSEQGGTAFYNEQF
v_call: TRBV6-1
cdr3_length: 15
j_call: TRBJ2-1

cdr3_aa: ASSWDRATEAF
v_call: TRBV5-6
cdr3_length: 11
j_call: TRBJ1-1

cdr3_aa: ATSRAYQETQY
v_call: TRBV19
cdr3_length: 11
j_call: TRBJ2-5

cdr3_aa: ASSMRLAGGRNIQY
v_call: TRBV5-1
cdr3_length: 14
j_call: TRBJ2-4

cdr3_aa: ASSLSISHRSEAF
v_call: TRBV27
cdr3_length: 13
j_call: TRBJ1-1

cdr3_aa: ASSPVTDMEKLF
v_call: TRBV18
cdr3_length: 12
j_call: TRBJ1-4

cdr3_aa: ASSFPRNTIY
v_call: TRBV28
cdr3_length: 10
j_call: TRBJ1-3

cdr3_aa: SVEERDYRGEQF
v_call: TRBV29-1
cdr3_length: 12
j_call: TRBJ2-1

cdr3_aa: ASSESGSRNNSPLH
v_call: TRBV4-1
cdr3_length: 14
j_call: TRBJ1-6

cdr3_aa: SVDGRDRGLNEQF
v_call: TRBV29-1
cdr3_length: 13
j_call: TRBJ2-1

cdr3_aa: ASRAGEYEQY
v_call: TRBV21-1
cdr3_length: 10
j_call: TRBJ2-7

cdr3_aa: ATTENTEAF
v_call: TRBV28
cdr3_length: 9
j_call: TRBJ1-1

cdr3_aa: ASSQDGGSSYEQY
v_call: TRBV3-1/TRBV3-2
cdr3_length: 13
j_call: TRBJ2-7

cdr3_aa: ASSIYGGSEAF
v_call: TRBV19
cdr3_length: 11
j_call: TRBJ1-1

cdr3_aa: ASSLGQTGELF
v_call: TRBV5-1
cdr3_length: 11
j_call: TRBJ2-2

cdr3_aa: AISEAAGGSNSPLH
v_call: TRBV10-3
cdr3_length: 14
j_call: TRBJ1-6

cdr3_aa: ASSLLPPGLAGVETQY
v_call: TRBV28
cdr3_length: 16
j_call: TRBJ2-5

cdr3_aa: ASSERRSSYNEQF
v_call: TRBV6-4
cdr3_length: 13
j_call: TRBJ2-1

cdr3_aa: ASTGQPNTGELF
v_call: TRBV7-3
cdr3_length: 12
j_call: TRBJ2-2

cdr3_aa: ASTPSGSGANVLT
v_call: TRBV5-4
cdr3_length: 13
j_call: TRBJ2-6

cdr3_aa: ASSLQAQGPYEQY
v_call: TRBV5-4
cdr3_length: 13
j_call: TRBJ2-7

cdr3_aa: ASSQSGQRGRGQPQH
v_call: TRBV23-1
cdr3_length: 15
j_call: TRBJ1-5

cdr3_aa: ASYSGLAGTGNTGELF
v_call: TRBV2
cdr3_length: 16
j_call: TRBJ2-2

cdr3_aa: ASSQGLAGARAKNIQY
v_call: TRBV3-1/TRBV3-2
cdr3_length: 16
j_call: TRBJ2-4

cdr3_aa: SAGGASGSTDTQY
v_call: TRBV29-1
cdr3_length: 13
j_call: TRBJ2-3

cdr3_aa: ASSSTERVEKLF
v_call: TRBV5-6
cdr3_length: 12
j_call: TRBJ1-4

cdr3_aa: ASSPDRAIYNEQF
v_call: TRBV7-9
cdr3_length: 13
j_call: TRBJ2-1

cdr3_aa: ASSVWTSEAHNEQF
v_call: TRBV6-4
cdr3_length: 14
j_call: TRBJ2-1

cdr3_aa: ASSTYRGNTEAF
v_call: TRBV5-4
cdr3_length: 12
j_call: TRBJ1-1

cdr3_aa: ASSPEMNGGDTQY
v_call: TRBV4-1
cdr3_length: 13
j_call: TRBJ2-3

cdr3_aa: ASSLEAQGPPYEQY
v_call: TRBV5-6
cdr3_length: 14
j_call: TRBJ2-7

cdr3_aa: ASSSQGSGNTIY
v_call: TRBV5-1
cdr3_length: 12
j_call: TRBJ1-3

cdr3_aa: ASSQRDGSTDTQY
v_call: TRBV4-3
cdr3_length: 13
j_call: TRBJ2-3

cdr3_aa: ASSHSRTGHSYEQY
v_call: TRBV23-1
cdr3_length: 14
j_call: TRBJ2-7

cdr3_aa: AWSVGGAGSEAF
v_call: TRBV30
cdr3_length: 12
j_call: TRBJ1-1

cdr3_aa: SVVVRTGITEAF
v_call: TRBV29-1
cdr3_length: 12
j_call: TRBJ1-1